This TCR delta chain emerged from a study of gamma-delta T cells after stem cell transplantation. TCRdb re-called the RT-PCR reads with CATT. The sample carries about 14,000 delta-chain clones, approximately 8.8% recorded once. This clone was seen only a few times. One junction end disagrees with the germline gene, perhaps due to a read error. This clonotype was obtained from a human donor. It is not recorded whose cells these are; they may come from a transplant donor. The sample was gamma-delta T cells.

Here the CDR3 reads CACDTVRFTVELSVETAKLIF. For the CDR3, the DNA is TGTGCCTGTGACACCGTCCGTTTCACTGTGGAACTCTCTGTTGAGACCGCTAAACTCATCTTT. The chain is built from TRDV2 and TRDJ1; D gene uncertain. The CDR3 totals 21 residues. Germline V gene lookup returns CDR1 GEAIGNYY and CDR2 EKD.